One sample yielded the 30 T cell receptor beta chains listed below, sequenced in a study of cytomegalovirus exposure and HLA in healthy donors. The study ran its PCR with 60 Vbeta and 13 Jbeta primers. The repertoire was sequenced with immunoSEQ multiplex PCR; TCRdb's copy has only in-frame clones and lacks some. The sample consists of roughly 120,000 clones, roughly 63% of them appearing once. Sequencing used PBMCs. Receptors were obtained from a middle-aged man in good health and CMV-seropositive.

The chain uses TRBV6-1 and TRBJ2-7, with 12 bases lining up with TRBD2. From germline, CDR1 is MNHNS and CDR2 SASEGT. V lost 3 bases to trimming and J lost 1 base; unmatched junction nucleotides: 7. The CDR3 contains 17 residues. The CDR3 protein is CASSETSGSALSYEQYF. The CDR3 bases are TGTGCCAGCAGTGAGACTAGCGGGAGCGCCCTGTCCTACGAGCAGTACTTC.

This chain joins TRBV19 and TRBJ1-5; D is perhaps TRBD1 (6 bases). The CDR3 has 13 amino acids. V gave up 4 bases and J gave up 4 bases, with 8 bases separating them. Germline assignment: CDR1 LNHDA and CDR2 SQIVND (reference sequence). For the CDR3, the DNA is TGTGCCAGTAGTAGCAGGGGTAATCAGCCCCAGCATTTT. It encodes CASSSRGNQPQHF.

The V gene is TRBV19, the J gene TRBJ2-7; D ambiguous. The V gene lost 10 bases and the J gene lost 5 bases, with 21 bases spanning the gap. Germline assignment: CDR1 LNHDA and CDR2 SQIVND (reference sequence). This CDR3 is 14 amino acids long. CDR3 nucleotides: TGTGCCACATCCGACGGGTTCGGCGTGGACGAGCAGTACTTC. Its protein product is CATSDGFGVDEQYF.

The gene calls are TRBV18 and TRBJ2-7; the D gene is possibly TRBD1 (7 bases). CDR1 and CDR2 (germline): KGHSH, LQKENI. The CDR3 has 15 amino acids. V lost 0 bases and J lost 3, with 12 bases in between. The CDR3 spells CASSPPGQGGYEQYF. In nucleotides, the CDR3 is TGTGCCAGCTCACCACCGGGGCAGGGGGGCTACGAGCAGTACTTC.

The chain carries TRBV5-1 and TRBJ2-7; 9 nucleotides match TRBD2. This CDR3 spans 15 amino acids. The V gene's germline CDR1 is SGHRS and CDR2 YFSETQ. J lost 3 bases, V lost 4 bases, and 8 bases had no gene match. The CDR3 DNA is TGCGCCAGCAGCCCCTTAGCGGGAGCTAACTACGAGCAGTACTTC. The encoded protein is CASSPLAGANYEQYF. The full variable domain, with the rest looked up from reference TRBV5-1 and TRBJ2-7, is KAGVTQTPRYLIKTRGQQVTLSCSPISGHRSVSWYQQTPGQGLQFLFEYFSETQRNKGNFPGRFSGRQFSNSRSEMNVSTLELGDSALYLCASSPLAGANYEQYFGPGTRLTVT.

The CDR3 coding sequence is TGTGCAAGTCGCTTAAACGGGGGAAACAATGAGCAGTTCTTC. Translated: CASRLNGGNNEQFF. V and J are TRBV12-2 and TRBJ2-1; TRBD2, the D gene given by the table, was not confirmed from the DNA. TRBV12-2 corresponds to a pseudogene. CDR3 length: 14 residues.

The chain is built from TRBV13 and TRBJ2-5, with TRBD1 matching over 11 bases. Germline CDR1 PRHDT, CDR2 FYEKMQ (reference sequence). This CDR3 contains 16 residues. V lost 4 bases to trimming and J lost 3 bases; unmatched junction nucleotides: 7. The CDR3 region is CASSYGPGQGEETQYF. CDR3 coding DNA: TGTGCCAGCAGCTATGGGCCGGGACAGGGGGAAGAGACCCAGTACTTC.

The CDR3 sequence is CASIDPSGATYEQYF. DNA for the CDR3: TGCGCCAGCATCGACCCTAGCGGGGCTACCTACGAGCAGTACTTC. The chain uses TRBV10-2 and TRBJ2-7; TRBD2 aligns across 9 bases. CDR3 size: 15 residues. Germline V gene sequence: CDR1 WSHSY, CDR2 SAAADI. V was pared by 7 bases and J by 2 bases, with 9 bases of the junction left unmatched.

About this clone: The junction and the germline gene differ at one end; a read error may be behind it. The CDR3 coding sequence is TGTGCCAGCAGCTTCGCTGGGGCCAACGTTCTGACTTTC. It codes for CASSFAGANVLTF. The V call is TRBV7-2, the J call TRBJ2-6; TRBD1 is a possible D gene (5 bases). The germline V gene encodes CDR1 SGHTA and CDR2 FQGNSA. This CDR3 comprises 13 residues. Looking up the rest from reference TRBV7-2 and TRBJ2-6 gives the full variable domain: GAGVSQSPSNKVTEKGKDVELRCDPISGHTALYWYRQSLGQGLEFLIYFQGNSAPDKSGLPSDRFSAERTGGSVSTLTIQRTQQEDSAVYLCASSFAGANVLTFGAGSRLTVL.

This sequence joins TRBV29-1 and TRBJ2-6; D not certain. Germline CDR1 SQVTM, CDR2 ANQGSEA. This CDR3 region has 15 residues. Trimming stripped 5 bases from V and 0 bases from J, with 11 bases between. CDR3: CSVTGPGSGANVLTF. CDR3 bases: TGCAGCGTTACCGGTCCAGGCTCTGGGGCCAACGTCCTGACTTTC. Full variable domain (rest looked up from reference TRBV29-1 and TRBJ2-6): SAVISQKPSRDICQRGTSLTIQCQVDSQVTMMFWYRQQPGQSLTLIATANQGSEATYESGFVIDKFPISRPNLTFSTLTVSNMSPEDSSIYLCSVTGPGSGANVLTFGAGSRLTVL.

The V and J genes are TRBV6-1 and TRBJ1-2; TRBD1 is a possible D gene (6 bases). Per the germline V gene, CDR1 is MNHNS and CDR2 is SASEGT. Trimming stripped 1 base from V and 4 bases from J, with 7 bases between. The CDR3 runs 13 residues. CDR3 loop: CASSEGQVYGYTF. In DNA form, the CDR3 reads TGTGCCAGCAGTGAAGGACAGGTCTATGGCTACACCTTC.

The V and J genes are TRBV7-3 and TRBJ2-1; TRBD2 matches at 11 bases. CDR1 is SGHTA, CDR2 FQGTGA, per germline. J was trimmed by 5 bases and V by 4 bases; bases with no gene match: 4. This CDR3 region has 15 residues. The CDR3 sequence: CASSWGLAAHNEQFF. The CDR3 bases are TGTGCCAGCAGCTGGGGACTAGCGGCTCACAATGAGCAGTTCTTC.

This clone was picked up a small number of times. V usage is TRBV9 and J usage is TRBJ1-6; D gene ambiguous. With 0 bases removed from V and 2 bases from J, the gap between germline ends came to 9 bases. Germline V lookup: CDR1 SGDLS, CDR2 YYNGEE. The CDR3 consists of 16 residues. The CDR3 DNA reads as TGTGCCAGCAGCGTAGGGCAGCGGGCCTATAATTCACCCCTCCACTTT. It yields the protein CASSVGQRAYNSPLHF.

This chain links TRBV10-3 with TRBJ1-3, with unresolved D. Trimming removed 10 bases from V and 4 bases from J, with 8 bases in between. This CDR3 has 11 amino acids. The germline V gene encodes CDR1 ENHRY and CDR2 SYGVKD. This chain's CDR3 is CASAQGNTIYF. CDR3 coding DNA: TGTGCCAGCGCACAGGGAAACACCATATATTTT.

This clone was counted only a few times. The chain is built from TRBV25-1 and TRBJ1-4; TRBD1 matches 7 bases. V trimming: 0 bases; J trimming: 0 bases; junction bases outside the gene matches: 4. This CDR3 is built from 17 residues. Looked up from germline, CDR1 is MGHDK and CDR2 is SYGVNS. CDR3 DNA sequence: TGTGCCAGCAGTGAATATGGGACAGAATCAACTAATGAAAAACTGTTTTTT. Protein product: CASSEYGTESTNEKLFF.

The chain uses TRBV6-1 and TRBJ2-7; 7 positions agree with TRBD2. This CDR3 region has 15 residues. Trimming removed 6 bases from V and 7 bases from J; junction bases left unmatched: 15. CDR1 is MNHNS and CDR2 is SASEGT in the germline V gene. The DNA of the CDR3 is TGTGCCAGCAGGCCCGGGACTACCACTGGCTCGGAGCAGTACTTC. Translated: CASRPGTTTGSEQYF.

V and J are TRBV28 and TRBJ2-7; 9 bases are a match to TRBD2. Per germline, CDR1 MDHEN and CDR2 SYDVKM. With V trimmed by 4 bases and J by 4 bases, 20 bases remained unmatched. CDR3 length: 19 amino acids. Here the CDR3 DNA reads TGTGCCAGCAGTTCACCAGGGGTGCTGGGCGGGAGGGAGCCGTACGAGCAGTACTTC. Its protein is CASSSPGVLGGREPYEQYF. Together with reference TRBV28 and TRBJ2-7, the CDR3 gives the full variable domain: DVKVTQSSRYLVKRTGEKVFLECVQDMDHENMFWYRQDPGLGLRLIYFSYDVKMKEKGDIPEGYSVSREKKERFSLILESASTNQTSMYLCASSSPGVLGGREPYEQYFGPGTRLTVT.

This clone appeared once. V and J are TRBV18 and TRBJ2-7; 11 bases line up with TRBD2. The length of the CDR3 is 14 residues. Germline CDR1 and CDR2: KGHSH and LQKENI. With 2 bases clipped from V and 5 bases from J, the junction kept 2 bases outside the gene matches. The CDR3 DNA reads as TGTGCCAGCTCACCAACTAGCGGGAGTAACGAGCAGTACTTC. Its translation: CASSPTSGSNEQYF.

The genes are TRBV10-3 and TRBJ2-3; 8 nucleotides match TRBD1. CDR1 ENHRY and CDR2 SYGVKD come from the germline V gene. V lost 5 bases to trimming and J lost 4 bases; unmatched junction nucleotides: 5. This CDR3 is built from 14 residues. This CDR3 is CAISTLTGADTQYF. In DNA, the CDR3 is TGTGCCATCAGTACTTTGACAGGGGCAGATACGCAGTATTTT.

V and J are TRBV7-3 and TRBJ1-1; TRBD1 is a possible D gene (6 bases). Trimming removed 4 bases at V and 8 bases at J, with 17 bases between. Germline V CDR1 and CDR2: SGHTA, FQGTGA. This CDR3 comprises 14 residues. CDR3 protein: CASSSTGRGLEAFF. Written as DNA, the CDR3 is TGTGCCAGCAGCTCTACAGGGAGGGGTCTGGAAGCTTTCTTT.

This clone was counted a single time. This sequence joins TRBV27 and TRBJ2-1; 9 nucleotides match TRBD1. The CDR3 has 15 amino acids. J lost 7 bases, V lost 6 bases, and 10 bases had no gene match. Germline V CDR1 and CDR2: MNHEY, SMNVEV (reference sequence). The CDR3 DNA reads TGTGCCAGCAGCTCATGGTCGGACAGGGGTAATGAGCAGTTCTTC. This encodes CASSSWSDRGNEQFF.

This clone appeared a few times. CDR3 loop: CASRSSGVVNSEQYF. The CDR3, as DNA: TGTGCCAGCAGGTCTAGCGGGGTTGTTAACTCCGAGCAGTACTTC. The chain carries TRBV7-2 and TRBJ2-7, with 9 bases fitting TRBD2. After removal of 6 bases from V and 6 bases from J, the junction contained 12 bases not matched to a gene. Germline lookup yields CDR1 SGHTA and CDR2 FQGNSA. This CDR3 comprises 15 residues.

For the CDR3, the DNA is TGTGCCAGCAGGAAAGACAGGACCTACTACGAGCAGTACTTC. Translating gives CASRKDRTYYEQYF. This rearrangement joins TRBV6-5 to TRBJ2-7, with a possible D match to TRBD1 (6 bases). The V and J ends lost 6 bases and 3 bases respectively, with 15 bases between them. The germline V gene encodes CDR1 MNHEY and CDR2 SVGAGI. The CDR3 spans 14 residues.

The genes are TRBV29-1 and TRBJ2-5, with 7 nucleotides matching TRBD1. The CDR3 has 13 residues. Germline CDR1 SQVTM, CDR2 ANQGSEA. Trimming took 7 bases from V and 0 from J; bases not matched to a gene: 5. The CDR3 sequence is CSATGTDQETQYF. The CDR3 nucleotides read TGCAGCGCTACCGGGACAGACCAAGAGACCCAGTACTTC.

The V call is TRBV9, the J call TRBJ1-1; 7 bases are shared with TRBD1. Germline CDR1 reads SGDLS; CDR2 reads YYNGEE. CDR3 length equals 15 residues. V lost 3 bases and J lost 5; bases outside the gene matches: 10. The CDR3 reads CASSEIRGLRTEAFF. CDR3 coding DNA: TGTGCCAGCAGCGAGATCAGGGGGTTAAGGACTGAAGCTTTCTTT.

This chain links TRBV4-2 with TRBJ1-3; D gene uncertain. Between the trimmed V and J ends, which lost 2 bases and 0 bases, there was a span of 5 bases. CDR3 size: 14 residues. Germline V lookup: CDR1 LGHNA, CDR2 YNFKEQ. This CDR3 is CASSQHSSGNTIYF. The CDR3, as DNA: TGTGCCAGCAGCCAACACAGCTCTGGAAACACCATATATTTT.

This clone was seen once. This sequence joins TRBV6-5 and TRBJ1-5; weak D call: TRBD1 (5 bases). V lost 5 bases and J 3 bases, leaving 11 bases between the germline ends. Germline V gene data show CDR1 as MNHEY and CDR2 as SVGAGI. This CDR3 region has 14 residues. Here the CDR3 DNA reads TGTGCCAGCAGTGCCGGACAACTCAATCAGCCCCAGCATTTT. It yields the protein CASSAGQLNQPQHF.

This chain connects TRBV28 to TRBJ1-4; perhaps TRBD1 as D (5 bases). Germline CDR1 and CDR2: MDHEN and SYDVKM. CDR3 size: 15 residues. V was cut by 8 bases and J by 2 bases, with 15 bases left in between. The CDR3 here is CASFSSGSTNEKLFF. In nucleotides, the CDR3 is TGTGCCAGCTTCTCTTCAGGGTCGACTAATGAAAAACTGTTTTTT. Combining the CDR3 with reference TRBV28 and TRBJ1-4 gives the whole variable domain DVKVTQSSRYLVKRTGEKVFLECVQDMDHENMFWYRQDPGLGLRLIYFSYDVKMKEKGDIPEGYSVSREKKERFSLILESASTNQTSMYLCASFSSGSTNEKLFFGSGTQLSVL.

The chain couples TRBV19 to TRBJ2-3; 9 bases agree with TRBD2. The CDR3 totals 14 residues. The V segment lost 0 bases and the J segment 14 bases; nucleotides outside the gene matches: 9. Per germline, CDR1 LNHDA and CDR2 SQIVND (reference sequence). The CDR3 DNA is TGTGCCAGTAGTATAGATCCCCTAGCGGGATCTAGGTATTTT. Translation: CASSIDPLAGSRYF.

This chain connects TRBV6-5 to TRBJ2-5; a weak D match, TRBD2 (5 bases). The CDR3 extends over 16 amino acids. V gave up 2 bases and J gave up 4 bases, with 17 bases separating them. CDR1 MNHEY and CDR2 SVGAGI come from the germline V gene. This CDR3 is CASSYSTKRTSETQYF. The CDR3 DNA reads as TGTGCCAGCAGTTACAGCACAAAAAGGACTTCAGAGACCCAGTACTTC.